This is a list of T cell receptor beta chains from one sample in a study of T-cell reconstitution after alpha-beta-depleted transplantation in children. From the PCR reads, TCRdb called clonotypes with MiXCR, one entry per CDR3 protein. The sample shows about a million distinct CDR3 sequences, about 31% of them seen only once. Specimen: PBMCs, mostly from graft donor cells, collected 360 days after TCRalphabeta/CD19-depleted stem cell transplant. The receptors stem from a boy under two years old who had a stem cell transplant for SCID, so the T cells may come from the graft donor. Both conserved end residues are part of each CDR3. Each record gives: CDR3 length, V gene, clone size, J gene, D gene, CDR3 DNA, CDR3 protein. The D gene is left open where the match is weak. Some rows mark clone size as missing; the rest say once, few, many or name a class of expanded clone.

cdr3_length: 16
v_call: TRBV2
clone_size: NA
j_call: TRBJ2-3
d_call: NA
cdr3_nt: TGTGCCAGCAGTGGCCCAAGGGGAGTGAGCACAGATACGCAGTATTTT
cdr3_aa: CASSGPRGVSTDTQYF

cdr3_length: 14
v_call: TRBV20-1
clone_size: few
j_call: TRBJ2-3
d_call: NA
cdr3_nt: TGCAGTGCCCGACGGGCCATCTACGGAGATACGCAGTATTTT
cdr3_aa: CSARRAIYGDTQYF

cdr3_length: 15
v_call: TRBV6-5
clone_size: few
j_call: TRBJ1-1
d_call: NA
cdr3_nt: TGTGCCACCACTTTTGGGGGCCGAATGAACACTGAAGCTTTCTTT
cdr3_aa: CATTFGGRMNTEAFF

cdr3_length: 12
v_call: TRBV7-9
clone_size: NA
j_call: TRBJ1-2
d_call: NA
cdr3_nt: TGTGCCAGCGAGGAGGACCCTTATGGCTACACCTTC
cdr3_aa: CASEEDPYGYTF

cdr3_length: 14
v_call: TRBV7-3
clone_size: many
j_call: TRBJ2-1
d_call: NA
cdr3_nt: TGTGCCAGCAGCTTAGGGGGGGCTCTGGATGAGCAGTTCTTC
cdr3_aa: CASSLGGALDEQFF

cdr3_length: 16
v_call: TRBV9
clone_size: NA
j_call: TRBJ2-2
d_call: TRBD1
cdr3_nt: TGTGCCAGCAGCCCCCCAGGACAGGGGAACACCGGGGAGCTGTTTTTT
cdr3_aa: CASSPPGQGNTGELFF

cdr3_length: 14
v_call: TRBV5-1
clone_size: once
j_call: TRBJ2-3
d_call: NA
cdr3_nt: TGCGCCAGCACCCTGGGGGGCTTCACAGATACGCAGTATTTT
cdr3_aa: CASTLGGFTDTQYF

cdr3_length: 14
v_call: TRBV28
clone_size: NA
j_call: TRBJ1-2
d_call: TRBD1
cdr3_nt: TGTGCCAGCAGTCCCCCAGGGGGATACAATGGCTACACCTTC
cdr3_aa: CASSPPGGYNGYTF

cdr3_length: 18
v_call: TRBV18
clone_size: NA
j_call: TRBJ1-3
d_call: NA
cdr3_nt: TGTGCCAGCTCAGTCTACAGGGTCCTCGCGACGGACAGAAACACCATATATTTT
cdr3_aa: CASSVYRVLATDRNTIYF

cdr3_length: 14
v_call: TRBV5-1
clone_size: few
j_call: TRBJ2-2
d_call: NA
cdr3_nt: TGCGCCAGCAGGGAGCTAACGTACACCGGGGAGCTGTTTTTT
cdr3_aa: CASRELTYTGELFF

cdr3_length: 14
v_call: TRBV10-3
clone_size: few
j_call: TRBJ2-2
d_call: NA
cdr3_nt: TGTGCCATCAGTGAAGGACAGCACACCGGGGAGCTGTTTTTT
cdr3_aa: CAISEGQHTGELFF

cdr3_length: 15
v_call: TRBV7-9
clone_size: few
j_call: TRBJ2-2
d_call: NA
cdr3_nt: TGTGCCAGCAGCCCGTTTACAGTTAACACCGGGGAGCTGTTTTTT
cdr3_aa: CASSPFTVNTGELFF

cdr3_length: 15
v_call: TRBV5-1
clone_size: few
j_call: TRBJ2-7
d_call: TRBD2
cdr3_nt: TGCGCCAGCAGCTTGAGGGTAGCGGGACCCTACGAGCAGTACTTC
cdr3_aa: CASSLRVAGPYEQYF

cdr3_length: 14
v_call: TRBV29-1
clone_size: NA
j_call: TRBJ1-3
d_call: NA
cdr3_nt: TGCAGCGTTGAAGGAGGGAACTCTGGAAACACCATATATTTT
cdr3_aa: CSVEGGNSGNTIYF

cdr3_length: 15
v_call: TRBV12-3/TRBV12-4
clone_size: NA
j_call: TRBJ2-1
d_call: TRBD1
cdr3_nt: TGTGCCAGCAGTTATGGGACAGAAGGATACAATGAGCAGTTCTTC
cdr3_aa: CASSYGTEGYNEQFF

cdr3_length: 16
v_call: TRBV24-1
clone_size: few
j_call: TRBJ1-5
d_call: TRBD1
cdr3_nt: TGTGCCACCTTAGCCGGGACAGGGGGCTTCAATCAGCCCCAGCATTTT
cdr3_aa: CATLAGTGGFNQPQHF

cdr3_length: 14
v_call: TRBV20-1
clone_size: few
j_call: TRBJ1-1
d_call: NA
cdr3_nt: TGCAGTGCTAGAAAGGACAGAGTTAACACTGAAGCTTTCTTT
cdr3_aa: CSARKDRVNTEAFF

cdr3_length: 19
v_call: TRBV4-2
clone_size: NA
j_call: TRBJ2-6
d_call: TRBD2
cdr3_nt: TGTGCCAGCAGCCAAGATCCCCGGGGGGGCAGGGCTGGGGCCAACGTCCTGACTTTC
cdr3_aa: CASSQDPRGGRAGANVLTF

cdr3_length: 13
v_call: TRBV20-1
clone_size: NA
j_call: TRBJ2-4
d_call: NA
cdr3_nt: TGCAGTGCTAGACCAGGCACCAAAAACATTCAGTACTTC
cdr3_aa: CSARPGTKNIQYF

cdr3_length: 16
v_call: TRBV11-2
clone_size: NA
j_call: TRBJ2-1
d_call: NA
cdr3_nt: TGTGCCAGCAGCTCCAAGCAGACAGGTTCCTACAATGAGCAGTTCTTC
cdr3_aa: CASSSKQTGSYNEQFF

cdr3_length: 13
v_call: TRBV4-1
clone_size: many
j_call: TRBJ2-1
d_call: TRBD2
cdr3_nt: TGTGCCAGCAGCGGGAGCTCCTACAATGAGCAGTTCTTC
cdr3_aa: CASSGSSYNEQFF

cdr3_length: 15
v_call: TRBV7-9
clone_size: NA
j_call: TRBJ2-1
d_call: TRBD2
cdr3_nt: TGTGCCAGCAGCGTAAGCGGGGGGGCATTCGATGAGCAGTTCTTC
cdr3_aa: CASSVSGGAFDEQFF

cdr3_length: 14
v_call: TRBV7-2
clone_size: few
j_call: TRBJ2-1
d_call: NA
cdr3_nt: TGTGCCAGCAGCTCCGACGACATTGCCAATGAGCAGTTCTTC
cdr3_aa: CASSSDDIANEQFF

cdr3_length: 16
v_call: TRBV18
clone_size: few
j_call: TRBJ1-1
d_call: TRBD1
cdr3_nt: TGTGCCAGCTCACCTCTTGACAGGGTGATGAGCACTGAAGCTTTCTTT
cdr3_aa: CASSPLDRVMSTEAFF

cdr3_length: 16
v_call: TRBV5-6
clone_size: few
j_call: TRBJ2-4
d_call: TRBD1
cdr3_nt: TGTGCCAGCAGCTGGGAACCGGGACAGGCTACGGGCATTCAGTACTTC
cdr3_aa: CASSWEPGQATGIQYF

cdr3_length: 16
v_call: TRBV11-2
clone_size: NA
j_call: TRBJ2-3
d_call: TRBD2
cdr3_nt: TGTGCCAGCAGCCGGGACTATTTCTCTAGCACAGATACGCAGTATTTT
cdr3_aa: CASSRDYFSSTDTQYF

cdr3_length: 13
v_call: TRBV7-9
clone_size: NA
j_call: TRBJ2-1
d_call: TRBD2
cdr3_nt: TGTGCCAGCAGCTTAGGCGGGGGGCATGAGCAGTTCTTC
cdr3_aa: CASSLGGGHEQFF

cdr3_length: 17
v_call: TRBV5-6
clone_size: few
j_call: TRBJ2-1
d_call: TRBD2
cdr3_nt: TGTGCCAGCAGCTTCCCCAAAGCGGGGGCGCCCTACAATGAGCAGTTCTTC
cdr3_aa: CASSFPKAGAPYNEQFF

cdr3_length: 16
v_call: TRBV4-1
clone_size: NA
j_call: TRBJ1-2
d_call: NA
cdr3_nt: TGCGCCAGCAGCCAAGAAGGGAGGGTTGTCAGCTATGGCTACACCTTC
cdr3_aa: CASSQEGRVVSYGYTF

cdr3_length: 14
v_call: TRBV29-1
clone_size: few
j_call: TRBJ2-7
d_call: NA
cdr3_nt: TGCAGCGTTGAGGTGAAGGCTCCCTCGAACGAGCAGTACTTC
cdr3_aa: CSVEVKAPSNEQYF

cdr3_length: 15
v_call: TRBV11-1
clone_size: few
j_call: TRBJ2-7
d_call: NA
cdr3_nt: TGTGCCAGCAGCTTAGTCGGCCAACCGAACTACGAGCAGTACTTC
cdr3_aa: CASSLVGQPNYEQYF

cdr3_length: 13
v_call: TRBV12-3/TRBV12-4
clone_size: few
j_call: TRBJ1-1
d_call: NA
cdr3_nt: TGTGCCAGCAGCCCATTCAAGATGTCTGAAGCTTTCTTT
cdr3_aa: CASSPFKMSEAFF

cdr3_length: 12
v_call: TRBV2
clone_size: few
j_call: TRBJ2-1
d_call: NA
cdr3_nt: TGTGCCAGCTCCGGACCTGGGGGTGAGCAGTTCTTC
cdr3_aa: CASSGPGGEQFF

cdr3_length: 13
v_call: TRBV20-1
clone_size: NA
j_call: TRBJ2-7
d_call: NA
cdr3_nt: TGCAGTGCTAGAGAGCCTCAGGTCTACGAGCAGTACTTC
cdr3_aa: CSAREPQVYEQYF

cdr3_length: 12
v_call: TRBV28
clone_size: NA
j_call: TRBJ1-5
d_call: TRBD1
cdr3_nt: TGTGCCGGGACAGGGGCCAATCAGCCCCAGCATTTT
cdr3_aa: CAGTGANQPQHF

cdr3_length: 13
v_call: TRBV7-9
clone_size: few
j_call: TRBJ1-3
d_call: NA
cdr3_nt: TGTGCCAGCAGCCCCCCTGAGGAGAACACCATATATTTT
cdr3_aa: CASSPPEENTIYF

cdr3_length: 14
v_call: TRBV7-9
clone_size: NA
j_call: TRBJ2-7
d_call: NA
cdr3_nt: TGTGCCAGCAGCTTAGTAGGGAAAGGCTACGAGCAGTACTTC
cdr3_aa: CASSLVGKGYEQYF

cdr3_length: 16
v_call: TRBV12-5
clone_size: NA
j_call: TRBJ1-1
d_call: NA
cdr3_nt: TGTGCTAGTGGTTTAGCTAGGGCGGCGAAGGACACTGAAGCTTTCTTT
cdr3_aa: CASGLARAAKDTEAFF

cdr3_length: 14
v_call: TRBV20-1
clone_size: NA
j_call: TRBJ2-3
d_call: NA
cdr3_nt: TGCAGTGCTCCTTTGGGGGGATCCACAGATACGCAGTATTTT
cdr3_aa: CSAPLGGSTDTQYF

cdr3_length: 15
v_call: TRBV29-1
clone_size: few
j_call: TRBJ2-5
d_call: TRBD2
cdr3_nt: TGCAGCCCTCGACTAGCGGGGGGGCCTAGGGAGACCCAGTACTTC
cdr3_aa: CSPRLAGGPRETQYF

cdr3_length: 15
v_call: TRBV18
clone_size: NA
j_call: TRBJ2-3
d_call: NA
cdr3_nt: TGTGCCAGCTCAAAGTGGAGTCCTAGCACAGATACGCAGTATTTT
cdr3_aa: CASSKWSPSTDTQYF

cdr3_length: 16
v_call: TRBV4-2
clone_size: NA
j_call: TRBJ2-2
d_call: TRBD2
cdr3_nt: TGTGCCAGCAGCCAAGCACGGCGGGGGAGCACCGGGGAGCTGTTTTTT
cdr3_aa: CASSQARRGSTGELFF

cdr3_length: 15
v_call: TRBV20-1
clone_size: few
j_call: TRBJ1-2
d_call: NA
cdr3_nt: TGCAGTGCTAAAGAGGGGATAGGCACTAACTATGGCTACACCTTC
cdr3_aa: CSAKEGIGTNYGYTF

cdr3_length: 16
v_call: TRBV6-5
clone_size: NA
j_call: TRBJ1-3
d_call: NA
cdr3_nt: TGTGCCAGCAGTTACTCGATATGGGGTCCTGGAAACACCATATATTTT
cdr3_aa: CASSYSIWGPGNTIYF

cdr3_length: 14
v_call: TRBV5-1
clone_size: NA
j_call: TRBJ2-2
d_call: NA
cdr3_nt: TGCGCCAGCAGCTTGTTGGGGGGCGAAGGGGAGCTGTTTTTT
cdr3_aa: CASSLLGGEGELFF

cdr3_length: 17
v_call: TRBV28
clone_size: NA
j_call: TRBJ2-3
d_call: NA
cdr3_nt: TGTGCCAGCAGGCCTATACCCCCGCGCCGTAGCACAGATACGCAGTATTTT
cdr3_aa: CASRPIPPRRSTDTQYF

cdr3_length: 14
v_call: TRBV13
clone_size: NA
j_call: TRBJ1-4
d_call: TRBD1
cdr3_nt: TGTGCCAGCAGTTTAGGGGACAGACCTGAAAAACTGTTTTTT
cdr3_aa: CASSLGDRPEKLFF

cdr3_length: 15
v_call: TRBV10-3
clone_size: few
j_call: TRBJ2-5
d_call: NA
cdr3_nt: TGTGCCATCAGTGGTGGGGGGGCTAAACAAGAGACCCAGTACTTC
cdr3_aa: CAISGGGAKQETQYF

cdr3_length: 13
v_call: TRBV7-2
clone_size: few
j_call: TRBJ2-1
d_call: NA
cdr3_nt: TGTGCCAGCAGCTTCTCCCCCGACAGGGAGCAGTTCTTC
cdr3_aa: CASSFSPDREQFF

cdr3_length: 17
v_call: TRBV28
clone_size: NA
j_call: TRBJ2-3
d_call: TRBD2
cdr3_nt: TGTGCCAGCAGTACTTTAGGACTAGTGGGTTGGAGGGATACGCAGTATTTT
cdr3_aa: CASSTLGLVGWRDTQYF

cdr3_length: 16
v_call: TRBV4-1
clone_size: few
j_call: TRBJ2-7
d_call: TRBD2
cdr3_nt: TGCGCCAGCAGCCCCCCCACTAGCGGGGGTTCCTACGAGCAGTACTTC
cdr3_aa: CASSPPTSGGSYEQYF

cdr3_length: 14
v_call: TRBV3-1
clone_size: few
j_call: TRBJ2-7
d_call: TRBD1
cdr3_nt: TGTGCCAGCAGCCGCGGACAGGTGAGAACCGAGCAGTACTTC
cdr3_aa: CASSRGQVRTEQYF

cdr3_length: 14
v_call: TRBV25-1
clone_size: NA
j_call: TRBJ2-4
d_call: NA
cdr3_nt: TGTGCCAGCAGTGCGCACGGAGCCAAAAACATTCAGTACTTC
cdr3_aa: CASSAHGAKNIQYF